The 25 T cell receptor beta chains given below trace back to one sample, sequenced in a study of OX40 agonist ivuxolimab in advanced cancers. Assay: immunoSEQ multiplex PCR; the TCRdb copy retains only in-frame clones and omits some. The sample holds tens of thousands of clones; 70% to 90% are singletons and the top ten take 5.5% to 7%. The sequencing used CD4+ or CD8+ T cells sorted from blood, collected in a trial of the OX40 agonist ivuxolimab. The origin of the receptors is an adult with an advanced solid tumor such as melanoma, head and neck, liver or kidney cancer.

The count of this clone is one. This rearrangement joins TRBV7-8 to TRBJ2-7, with 8 bases matching TRBD2. Germline loops: CDR1 SGHVS, CDR2 FQNEAQ. CDR3 size: 16 residues. J was trimmed by 1 base and V by 2 bases; bases with no gene match: 7. The CDR3, as DNA: TGTGCCAGCAGCTTACTTGCACTAGCGGCGTCCTACGAGCAGTACTTC. It encodes CASSLLALAASYEQYF.

This chain uses TRBV9 with TRBJ2-1; 13 positions match TRBD2. Germline V gives CDR1 SGDLS, CDR2 YYNGEE. V lost 4 bases and J lost 5; bases outside the gene matches: 6. The CDR3 consists of 16 residues. CDR3 nucleotides: TGTGCCAGCAGCCCCAGGACTAGCGGGGGTGACAATGAGCAGTTCTTC. Translation gives CASSPRTSGGDNEQFF.

The genes are TRBV19 and TRBJ1-4; unclear D gene. The germline V gene encodes CDR1 LNHDA and CDR2 SQIVND (reference sequence). V dropped 3 bases and J dropped 4 bases, with 9 bases sitting between them. The CDR3 has 14 amino acids. The CDR3 loop is CASSMSWNNEKLFF. The CDR3 DNA reads as TGTGCCAGTAGTATGAGTTGGAATAATGAAAAACTGTTTTTT. Supplemented by reference TRBV19 and TRBJ1-4, the full variable domain reads DGGITQSPKYLFRKEGQNVTLSCEQNLNHDAMYWYRQDPGQGLRLIYYSQIVNDFQKGDIAEGYSVSREKKESFPLTVTSAQKNPTAFYLCASSMSWNNEKLFFGSGTQLSVL.

The genes are TRBV5-5 and TRBJ2-7; D possibly uses TRBD1 or TRBD2 (5 bases each). The CDR3 has 14 amino acids. The V and J ends lost 0 bases and 9 bases respectively, with 16 bases between them. Germline values: CDR1 SGHKS, CDR2 YYEKEE (reference sequence). In nucleotides, the CDR3 is TGTGCCAGCAGCTTGGAAGGGACGGGCCGAGGGCAGTACTTC. It is translated as CASSLEGTGRGQYF.

The chain couples TRBV29-1 to TRBJ1-2; D gene unclear. Trimming cost V 4 bases and J 8 bases, with 8 bases left between them. The CDR3 totals 10 residues. Germline CDR1 reads SQVTM; CDR2 reads ANQGSEA. In nucleotides, the CDR3 is TGCAGCGTTGGAACTGACGGCTACACCTTC. It translates to CSVGTDGYTF.

The chain couples TRBV10-3 to TRBJ2-5; D uncertain. Germline V gene lookup returns CDR1 ENHRY and CDR2 SYGVKD. The CDR3 totals 12 residues. Trimming stripped 3 bases from V and 4 bases from J, with 6 bases between. The CDR3 DNA sequence: TGTGCCATCAGTGAATACGCAGAGACCCAGTACTTC. Translating it yields CAISEYAETQYF.

The chain employs TRBV6-6 and TRBJ1-2, with D unclear. The germline gives CDR1 MNHNY, CDR2 SVGAGI (reference sequence). CDR3 length: 13 amino acids. The V end was cut by 6 bases, the J end by 4 bases, with 12 bases between. CDR3 sequence (DNA): TGTGCCAGCAGCCCGGCAGCGGGCTATGGCTACACCTTC. It codes for CASSPAAGYGYTF.

V gene TRBV6-5 combines with J gene TRBJ2-1; D is perhaps TRBD1 or TRBD2 (6 bases each). The V gene's germline CDR1 is MNHEY and CDR2 SVGAGI. V lost 8 bases and J lost 4, with 18 bases in between. The CDR3 covers 15 residues. The CDR3 sequence is CASRGLGGSYNEQFF. The CDR3 DNA sequence: TGTGCCAGCCGTGGCTTGGGGGGCTCATACAATGAGCAGTTCTTC.

This clone was counted between two and nine times. The chain uses TRBV28 and TRBJ2-7; weak D call: TRBD1 (6 bases). Trimming left V 6 bases short and J 2 bases short, with 14 bases between. The CDR3 sequence is 14 residues long. Germline lookup yields CDR1 MDHEN and CDR2 SYDVKM. The chain's CDR3 is CASSFPHRAYEQYF. The CDR3 coding sequence is TGTGCCAGCAGCTTCCCCCACAGGGCCTACGAGCAGTACTTC.

The chain uses TRBV19 and TRBJ1-1, with D unclear. Trimming took off 5 bases at V and 0 bases at J, with 10 bases between the two ends. The CDR3 loop spans 14 amino acids. The V gene's germline CDR1 is LNHDA and CDR2 SQIVND (reference sequence). CDR3 DNA sequence: TGTGCCAGTAGTGGGCAGTTCATGAACACTGAAGCTTTCTTT. The encoded protein is CASSGQFMNTEAFF. Full variable domain (outside the CDR3, taken from reference TRBV19 and TRBJ1-1): DGGITQSPKYLFRKEGQNVTLSCEQNLNHDAMYWYRQDPGQGLRLIYYSQIVNDFQKGDIAEGYSVSREKKESFPLTVTSAQKNPTAFYLCASSGQFMNTEAFFGQGTRLTVV.

The chain has TRBV5-3 and TRBJ1-5; a possible D gene is TRBD1 (6 bases). TRBV5-3 is marked as an open reading frame, function uncertain. The CDR3 has 12 amino acids. Trimming left V 10 bases short and J 3 bases short, with 11 bases between. The CDR3: CAGWTDNQPQHF. The CDR3 nucleotides read TGTGCCGGATGGACAGACAATCAGCCCCAGCATTTT.

This chain links TRBV15 with TRBJ1-5, with D maybe TRBD1 (6 bases). Germline V gene data show CDR1 as LNHNV and CDR2 as YYDKDF (reference sequence). The length of the CDR3 is 16 residues. V was trimmed by 3 bases and J by 3 bases, leaving 15 bases between them. The DNA for the CDR3 is TGTGCCACCAGCAGTGACTGGGGGGGCGTCAATCAGCCCCAGCATTTT. Amino acids: CATSSDWGGVNQPQHF.

The chain carries TRBV29-1 and TRBJ1-4, with TRBD1 as a possible D gene (6 bases). This CDR3 region has 13 residues. Germline CDR1 and CDR2: SQVTM and ANQGSEA. Trimming stripped 6 bases from V and 8 bases from J, with 16 bases between. CDR3 loop: CSVRQAVNEKLFF. The CDR3 DNA follows: TGCAGCGTCCGACAGGCCGTAAACGAAAAACTGTTTTTT.

This chain connects TRBV7-2 to TRBJ2-1, with TRBD2 as a possible D gene (5 bases). This CDR3 contains 15 residues. Trimming took off 1 base at V and 9 bases at J, with 16 bases between the two ends. Germline V gene sequence: CDR1 SGHTA, CDR2 FQGNSA. The CDR3 coding sequence is TGTGCCAGCAGCTTAGATGTGGGAGCAATAGGTGAGCAGTTCTTC. Translated: CASSLDVGAIGEQFF.

The V and J genes are TRBV28 and TRBJ1-1; D unclear. The CDR3 has 14 amino acids. Germline lookup yields CDR1 MDHEN and CDR2 SYDVKM. V was trimmed by 5 bases and J by 1 base, leaving 11 bases between them. The CDR3 bases are TGTGCCAGCAGTAAAGGACCTACGAACACTGAAGCTTTCTTT. It specifies CASSKGPTNTEAFF.

The chain uses TRBV5-4 and TRBJ2-5; D uncertain. In germline, CDR1 is SGHNT, CDR2 YYREEE (reference sequence). CDR3 length equals 13 residues. V was clipped by 0 bases and J by 3 bases, with 6 bases between them. DNA for the CDR3: TGTGCCAGCAGCTTGGGAGCGAAAGAGACCCAGTACTTC. It is translated as CASSLGAKETQYF.

This chain uses TRBV6-1 with TRBJ1-1; the D gene is possibly TRBD1 (6 bases). This CDR3 region has 13 residues. V lost 10 bases and J lost 1, with 13 bases in between. The germline V gene has CDR1 MNHNS and CDR2 SASEGT. For the CDR3, the DNA is TGTGCCACCACATTGACAGGGAACACTGAAGCTTTCTTT. Translation: CATTLTGNTEAFF.

The chain joins TRBV28 to TRBJ1-3, with D tentatively TRBD1 (6 bases). V was cut by 6 bases and J by 8 bases, with 17 bases left in between. Germline V lookup: CDR1 MDHEN, CDR2 SYDVKM. The CDR3 extends over 14 amino acids. The CDR3 loop reads CASSLLEGVDTIYF. CDR3 sequence (DNA): TGTGCCAGCAGCCTCCTCGAGGGGGTAGACACCATATATTTT.

In DNA form, the CDR3 reads TGTGCCAGCAGCTCCGGACAGTCCCCTTCCTACGAGCAGTACGTC. Its translation is CASSSGQSPSYEQYV. The V and J genes are TRBV5-6 and TRBJ2-7; TRBD1 is a possible D gene (6 bases). Deletions cut 3 bases from V and 1 base from J, with 14 bases between. From germline, CDR1 is SGHDT and CDR2 YYEEEE. CDR3 length: 15 residues.

This rearrangement joins TRBV19 to TRBJ1-5; TRBD1 agrees at 10 bases. V gave up 11 bases and J gave up 3 bases; unmatched junction bases: 10. The CDR3 contains 15 residues. The V gene's germline CDR1 is LNHDA and CDR2 SQIVND (reference sequence). Here the CDR3 reads CASQGDRGSNQPQHF. The CDR3 DNA is TGTGCCTCCCAGGGGGACAGGGGTTCCAATCAGCCCCAGCATTTT. Looking up the rest from reference TRBV19 and TRBJ1-5 gives the full variable domain: DGGITQSPKYLFRKEGQNVTLSCEQNLNHDAMYWYRQDPGQGLRLIYYSQIVNDFQKGDIAEGYSVSREKKESFPLTVTSAQKNPTAFYLCASQGDRGSNQPQHFGDGTRLSIL.

The chain combines TRBV7-6 with TRBJ1-2; unclear D gene. CDR1 is SGHVS and CDR2 is FNYEAQ in the germline V gene. The CDR3 runs to 15 residues. V lost 5 bases and J 4 bases, leaving 17 bases between the germline ends. The CDR3 here is CASSPRSATVYGYTF. CDR3 nucleotides: TGTGCCAGCAGCCCTAGGTCGGCGACGGTCTATGGCTACACCTTC.

The chain is built from TRBV18 and TRBJ1-3; D is uncertain. The V end was cut by 2 bases, the J end by 4 bases, with 12 bases between. Germline V gene data show CDR1 as KGHSH and CDR2 as LQKENI. This CDR3 region has 15 residues. CDR3 amino acids: CASSPNGPGGNTIYF. In DNA form, the CDR3 reads TGTGCCAGCTCACCAAATGGACCTGGGGGAAACACCATATATTTT.

This chain uses TRBV5-1 with TRBJ1-5, with D possibly being TRBD1 (5 bases). Trimming cost V 2 bases and J 0 bases, with 12 bases left between them. The germline CDR1 and CDR2 sequences are SGHRS and YFSETQ. The CDR3 consists of 16 residues. The CDR3 DNA reads TGCGCCAGCAGCTTAATGGGGACCCATAGCAATCAGCCCCAGCATTTT. Its protein product is CASSLMGTHSNQPQHF. The full variable domain, with the rest looked up from reference TRBV5-1 and TRBJ1-5, is KAGVTQTPRYLIKTRGQQVTLSCSPISGHRSVSWYQQTPGQGLQFLFEYFSETQRNKGNFPGRFSGRQFSNSRSEMNVSTLELGDSALYLCASSLMGTHSNQPQHFGDGTRLSIL.

The chain employs TRBV7-2 and TRBJ2-2; TRBD1 matches at 9 bases. Trimming removed 4 bases from V and 7 bases from J; junction bases left unmatched: 10. Per germline, CDR1 SGHTA and CDR2 FQGNSA. CDR3 size: 16 residues. CDR3 sequence reads: CASSSTRDRAGGELFF. The DNA of the CDR3 is TGTGCCAGCAGCTCCACCCGGGACAGGGCCGGCGGGGAGCTGTTTTTT.

This chain's CDR3 is CASSQGQGLVNEQFF. The CDR3 nucleotides are TGTGCCAGCAGCCAGGGACAGGGCCTAGTCAATGAGCAGTTCTTC. This rearrangement joins TRBV14 to TRBJ2-1, with 9 positions matching TRBD1. CDR1 is SGHDN, CDR2 FVKESK, per germline. The CDR3 is 15 residues long. J was trimmed by 6 bases and V by 3 bases; bases with no gene match: 6.